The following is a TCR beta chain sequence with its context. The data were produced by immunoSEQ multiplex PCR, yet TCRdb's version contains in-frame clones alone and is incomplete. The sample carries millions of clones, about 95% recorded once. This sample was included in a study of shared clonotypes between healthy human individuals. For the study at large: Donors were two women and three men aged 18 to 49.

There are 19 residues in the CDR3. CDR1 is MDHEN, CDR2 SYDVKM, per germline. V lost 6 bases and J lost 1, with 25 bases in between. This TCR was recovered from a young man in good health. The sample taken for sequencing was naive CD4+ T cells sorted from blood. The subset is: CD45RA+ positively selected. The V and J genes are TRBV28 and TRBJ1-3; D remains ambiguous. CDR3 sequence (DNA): TGTGCCAGCAGAGAGGAGCCCCGTGACGGGTCCTTTTCTGGAAACACCATATATTTT. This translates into CASREEPRDGSFSGNTIYF.